This record concerns one T cell receptor (beta chain) sequence. These data belong to a study of monozygotic twins with inflammatory bowel disease. TCRdb reprocessed the 5' RACE reads, keeping one entry per CDR3 protein, no DNA. Its clone listing holds approximately 150,000 distinct CDR3 sequences. Germline CDR1 and CDR2: MNHEY and SVGEGT. This CDR3 spans 15 amino acids. Sequencing was performed on blood. This TCR was recovered from a human donor with ulcerative colitis or Crohn's disease, or a healthy co-twin of an affected twin (not recorded which). The genes are TRBV6-2 or TRBV6-3 and TRBJ1-1; TCRdb returns TRBD1, unconfirmable since there is no DNA. Here the CDR3 reads CASSRLPGGGTEAFF.